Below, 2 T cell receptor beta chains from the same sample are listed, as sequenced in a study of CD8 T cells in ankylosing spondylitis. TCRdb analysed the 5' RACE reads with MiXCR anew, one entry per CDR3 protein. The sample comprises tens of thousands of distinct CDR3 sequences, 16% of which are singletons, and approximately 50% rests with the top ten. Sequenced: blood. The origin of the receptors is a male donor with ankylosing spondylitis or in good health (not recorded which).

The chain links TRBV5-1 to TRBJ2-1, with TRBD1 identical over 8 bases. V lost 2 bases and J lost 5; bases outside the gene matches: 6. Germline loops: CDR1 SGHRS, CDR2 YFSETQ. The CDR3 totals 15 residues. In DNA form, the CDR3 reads TGCGCCAGCAGCTTATGGACAGGGCGGGACAATGAGCAGTTCTTC. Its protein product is CASSLWTGRDNEQFF. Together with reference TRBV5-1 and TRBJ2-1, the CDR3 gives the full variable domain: KAGVTQTPRYLIKTRGQQVTLSCSPISGHRSVSWYQQTPGQGLQFLFEYFSETQRNKGNFPGRFSGRQFSNSRSEMNVSTLELGDSALYLCASSLWTGRDNEQFFGPGTRLTVL.

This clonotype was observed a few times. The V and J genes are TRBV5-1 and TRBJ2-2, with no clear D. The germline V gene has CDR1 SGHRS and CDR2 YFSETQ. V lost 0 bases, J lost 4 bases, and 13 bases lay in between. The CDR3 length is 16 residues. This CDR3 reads CASSLASDRSTGELFF. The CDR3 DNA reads TGCGCCAGCAGCTTGGCATCAGATCGATCCACCGGGGAGCTGTTTTTT.